What follows are 9 T cell receptor beta chains derived from one specimen sequenced in a study of blood T cell repertoires in COVID-19. Clones were sequenced by immunoSEQ multiplex PCR, and TCRdb holds only the in-frame ones, with some missing. Of roughly 230,000 clones in the sample, just under 85% were seen once. The specimen sequenced was peripheral blood. The receptors were gathered from a man aged 45-65 years with acute or convalescent COVID-19.

The J gene is TRBJ1-5, the V gene TRBV5-6, with a tentative D call TRBD1 (6 bases). Per the germline V gene, CDR1 is SGHDT and CDR2 is YYEEEE. The length of the CDR3 is 14 residues. With 4 bases removed from V and 5 bases from J, the gap between germline ends came to 13 bases. The CDR3 bases are TGTGCCAGCAGCGACATACAGGGCCATCAGCCCCAGCATTTT. Protein sequence: CASSDIQGHQPQHF. The entire variable domain, with the rest obtained from reference TRBV5-6 and TRBJ1-5, is as follows: DAGVTQSPTHLIKTRGQQVTLRCSPKSGHDTVSWYQQALGQGPQFIFQYYEEEERQRGNFPDRFSGHQFPNYSSELNVNALLLGDSALYLCASSDIQGHQPQHFGDGTRLSIL.

The chain uses TRBV4-1 and TRBJ2-5, with TRBD2 identical over 9 bases. This CDR3 is 16 amino acids long. V was clipped by 4 bases and J by 4 bases; unmatched bases: 10. Germline V gene lookup returns CDR1 MGHRA and CDR2 YSYEKL. The CDR3 here is CASSLTPSGIGETQYF. The CDR3 bases are TGCGCCAGCAGCCTCACCCCTAGCGGGATTGGAGAGACCCAGTACTTC.

This sequence joins TRBV5-5 and TRBJ2-1, with 11 bases that match TRBD2. The CDR3 contains 16 residues. Germline V gene data show CDR1 as SGHKS and CDR2 as YYEKEE (reference sequence). The ends lost 4 bases at V and 2 bases at J; junction bases unmatched: 5. The CDR3 loop is CASSTGLAAAYNEQFF. For the CDR3, the DNA is TGTGCCAGCAGCACGGGACTAGCGGCCGCCTACAATGAGCAGTTCTTC.

This chain joins TRBV7-6 and TRBJ1-4; 7 nucleotides match TRBD1. J gave up 5 bases and V 2 bases, and 8 bases lay outside the gene matches. The germline V gene encodes CDR1 SGHVS and CDR2 FNYEAQ. CDR3 length: 16 amino acids. CDR3 coding DNA: TGTGCCAGCAGCTTAATGTTCGGGACAGAAAATGAAAAACTGTTTTTT. Translation gives CASSLMFGTENEKLFF.

V usage is TRBV27 and J usage is TRBJ1-1; D possibly corresponds to TRBD1 (5 bases). The CDR3 runs to 13 residues. Trimming removed 3 bases at V and 5 bases at J, with 10 bases between. In germline, CDR1 is MNHEY, CDR2 SMNVEV (reference sequence). This CDR3 is CASSFARGTEAFF. The CDR3 nucleotides read TGTGCCAGCAGTTTCGCAAGGGGTACTGAAGCTTTCTTT.

The chain carries TRBV14 and TRBJ1-4; the D is unclear. CDR1 is SGHDN, CDR2 FVKESK, per germline. The CDR3 has 12 amino acids. Deletions cut 4 bases from V and 11 bases from J, with 11 bases between. The CDR3 DNA reads TGTGCCAGCAGCCCTGCCCCCTATAAACTGTTTTTT. It yields the protein CASSPAPYKLFF.

The chain links TRBV7-3 to TRBJ2-7; 11 bases align to TRBD1. The V and J ends lost 1 base and 3 bases, in that order; junction bases with no gene match: 2. The germline V gene encodes CDR1 SGHTA and CDR2 FQGTGA. The CDR3 loop spans 15 amino acids. Here the CDR3 DNA reads TGTGCCAGCAGCTTAAGCGGGACAGGGGGCTACGAGCAGTACTTC. Protein sequence: CASSLSGTGGYEQYF.

V and J are TRBV10-3 and TRBJ1-3; 7 positions agree with TRBD1. The CDR3 totals 15 residues. Trimming took 3 bases from V and 0 from J; bases not matched to a gene: 2. CDR1 ENHRY and CDR2 SYGVKD come from the germline V gene. The CDR3 DNA is TGTGCCATCAGTGACCCAGGGGGCTCTGGAAACACCATATATTTT. Translated, it gives CAISDPGGSGNTIYF.

V usage is TRBV7-4 and J usage is TRBJ1-6, with D unresolved. CDR1 is SGHVT, CDR2 SQSDAQ, per germline. This CDR3 has 13 residues. V was clipped by 8 bases and J by 8 bases, with 13 bases between them. CDR3 nucleotide sequence: TGTGCCAGCCCGCGGCTCGCGTATTCACCCCTCCACTTT. Translation: CASPRLAYSPLHF.